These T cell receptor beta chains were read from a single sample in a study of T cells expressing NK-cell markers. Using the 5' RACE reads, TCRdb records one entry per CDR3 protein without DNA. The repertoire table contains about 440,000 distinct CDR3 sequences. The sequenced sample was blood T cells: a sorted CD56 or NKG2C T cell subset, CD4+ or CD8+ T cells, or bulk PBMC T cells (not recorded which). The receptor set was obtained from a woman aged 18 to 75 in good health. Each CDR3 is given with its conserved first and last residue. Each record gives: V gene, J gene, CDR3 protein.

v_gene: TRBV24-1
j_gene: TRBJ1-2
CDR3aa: CATSGIYGYTF

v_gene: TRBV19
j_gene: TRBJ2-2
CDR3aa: CASSIRGIGELFF

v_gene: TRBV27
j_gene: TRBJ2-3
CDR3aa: CASSLLGGAGTDTQYF

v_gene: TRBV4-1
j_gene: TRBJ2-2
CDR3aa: CASSQLAGGTDGELFF

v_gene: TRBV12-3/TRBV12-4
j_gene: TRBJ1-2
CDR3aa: CASRDGPYGYTF

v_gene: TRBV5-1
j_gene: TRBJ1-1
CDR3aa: CASSLGQPNTEAFF

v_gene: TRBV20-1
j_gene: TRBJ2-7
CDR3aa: CSARPLAGNYEQYF

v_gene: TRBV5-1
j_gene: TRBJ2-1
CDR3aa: CASSPTGTPHNEQFF

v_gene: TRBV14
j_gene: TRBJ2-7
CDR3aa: CASSQGLRSSYEQYF

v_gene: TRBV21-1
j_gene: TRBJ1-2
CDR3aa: CASSGRQAPGYTF

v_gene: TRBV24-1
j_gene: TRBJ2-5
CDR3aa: CATSRWEDQETQYF

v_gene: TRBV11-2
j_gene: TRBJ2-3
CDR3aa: CASSLDPPGPSTDTQYF

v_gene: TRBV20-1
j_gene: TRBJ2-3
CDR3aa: CSASVLAPDTQYF

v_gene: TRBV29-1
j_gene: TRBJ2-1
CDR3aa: CSGTTGGRAYNEQFF

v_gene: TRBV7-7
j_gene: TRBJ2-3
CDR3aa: CASSLQGQAGDTQYF

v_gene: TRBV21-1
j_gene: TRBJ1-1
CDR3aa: CASSSFQGEDTEAFF

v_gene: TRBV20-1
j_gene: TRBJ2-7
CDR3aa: CSARPRTSRAALDSYEQYF

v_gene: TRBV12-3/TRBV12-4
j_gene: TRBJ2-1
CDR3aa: CASRDRAHEQFF

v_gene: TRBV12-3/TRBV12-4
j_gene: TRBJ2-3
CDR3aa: CASKLAGGLTDTQYF

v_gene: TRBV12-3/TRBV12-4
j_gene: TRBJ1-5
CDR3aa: CASSLAARGGSNQPQHF

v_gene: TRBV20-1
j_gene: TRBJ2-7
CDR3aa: CSATPSPVLHYEQYF

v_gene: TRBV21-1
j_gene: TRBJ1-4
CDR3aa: CASSKETAGGYGKLFF

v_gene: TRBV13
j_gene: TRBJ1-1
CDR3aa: CASSLRGGSRTEAFF

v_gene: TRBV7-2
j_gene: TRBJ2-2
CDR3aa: CASSLQAAYTGELFF

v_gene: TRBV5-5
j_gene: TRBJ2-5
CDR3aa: CASSLVRSAQETQYF

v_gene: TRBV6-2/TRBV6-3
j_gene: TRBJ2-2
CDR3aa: CASSPRDRSNTGELFF

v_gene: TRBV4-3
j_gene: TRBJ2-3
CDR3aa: CASSQERDTDTQYF

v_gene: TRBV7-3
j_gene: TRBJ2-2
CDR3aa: CASSSNGAGELFF

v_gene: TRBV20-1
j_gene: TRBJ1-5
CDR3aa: CSARDRGTEKHF

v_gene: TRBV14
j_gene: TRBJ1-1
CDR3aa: CASSQDRTRAAEAFF

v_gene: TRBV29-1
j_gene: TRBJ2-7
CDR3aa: CSVRGGAGRASEQYF

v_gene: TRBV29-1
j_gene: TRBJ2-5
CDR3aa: CSATGITGETQYF

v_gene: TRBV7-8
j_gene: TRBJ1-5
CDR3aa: CASSLPRDRGNQPQHF

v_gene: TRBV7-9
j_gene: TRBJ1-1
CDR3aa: CASSIEQGRGTTEAFF

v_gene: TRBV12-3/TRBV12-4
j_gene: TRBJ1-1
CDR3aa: CASTPDRSNTEAFF

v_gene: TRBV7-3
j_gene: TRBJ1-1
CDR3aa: CASSLGGGLGNTEAFF

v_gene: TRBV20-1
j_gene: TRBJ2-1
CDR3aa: CSASGERSYNEQFF

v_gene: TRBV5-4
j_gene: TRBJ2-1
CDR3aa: CASSLVGQYNEQFF

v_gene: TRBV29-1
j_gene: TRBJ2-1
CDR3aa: CSAWTGSNEQFF

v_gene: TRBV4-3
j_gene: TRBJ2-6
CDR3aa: CASSQEGINSGANVLTF

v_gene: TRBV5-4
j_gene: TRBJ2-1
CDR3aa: CASSHDRGPDNEQFF